This record looks at one T cell receptor beta chain sequence and its context. Its antigen is not identified. The source of the sample is a study of Tregs in tolerant kidney transplant recipients. TCRdb's copy holds only in-frame clones and misses some; the assay was immunoSEQ multiplex PCR. The table lists 50,000 to 75,000 clones, nearly 98% of them singletons. V shed 3 bases and J shed 7 bases, with 18 bases lying between them. The CDR3 consists of 16 residues. Germline V gene lookup returns CDR1 SGHAT and CDR2 FQNNGV. Study-level findings and limits: Validation in larger populations is needed because few patients were studied.

The material was Tregs from blood, obtained before the transplant. The source of this sequence is a human donor who received a combined kidney and bone marrow transplant. The chain carries TRBV11-2 and TRBJ2-2, with a possible D match to TRBD1 (6 bases). CDR3 DNA sequence: TGTGCCAGCAGCTTCACAACCGGGACACCGAGCGGGGAGCTGTTTTTT. Its protein is CASSFTTGTPSGELFF.